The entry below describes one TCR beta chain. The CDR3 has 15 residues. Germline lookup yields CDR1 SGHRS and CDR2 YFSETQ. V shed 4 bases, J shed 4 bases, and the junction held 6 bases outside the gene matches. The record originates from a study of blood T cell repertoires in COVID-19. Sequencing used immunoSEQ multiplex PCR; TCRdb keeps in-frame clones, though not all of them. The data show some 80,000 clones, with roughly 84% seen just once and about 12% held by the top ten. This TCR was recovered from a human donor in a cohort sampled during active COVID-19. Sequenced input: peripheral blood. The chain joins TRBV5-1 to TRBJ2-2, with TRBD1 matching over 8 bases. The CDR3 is CASSMWTGTTGELFF. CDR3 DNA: TGCGCCAGCAGCATGTGGACAGGGACCACCGGGGAGCTGTTTTTT.